The rows below give T cell receptor beta chains drawn from one sample of a study of blood T cell repertoires in COVID-19. The data were produced by immunoSEQ multiplex PCR, yet TCRdb's version contains in-frame clones alone and is incomplete. The sample carries 100,000 or so clones, approximately 84% recorded once. The sample comprised peripheral blood. These receptors were obtained from a human donor in a cohort sampled during active COVID-19. Both conserved end residues are part of each CDR3. Only some rows state a clone size, as once, few, many or a class for expanded clones.

clone_size v_call cdr3_aa
. TRBV5-4 CASSFGIANNYGYTF
. TRBV5-1 CASSRGTGVQEPQHF
. TRBV11-2 CASSLGEGVWVNTEAFF
. TRBV9 CASSVGDINQPQHF
. TRBV19 CARGTSVQETQYF
. TRBV7-3 CASSPRIIGTQYF
. TRBV13 CASSPQRWGPYEQYF
few TRBV6-6 CASSQQVSNQPQHF
. TRBV6-2/TRBV6-3 CASSDGPPEGEKLFF
. TRBV18 CASSPPTASGNEQFF
. TRBV18 CASSPYQGWETQYF
few TRBV30 CAWSRQGADQPQHF
. TRBV5-1 CASSLEAGGRGSPLHF
once TRBV27 CASSPGDRGSYNSPLHF
. TRBV5-1 CASSSDTANEKLFF
. TRBV6-2/TRBV6-3 CASSSRLPSTDTQYF
. TRBV9 CASSPLAGGLNTGELFF
. TRBV5-1 CASSDVQGSPQHF
once TRBV4-2 CASSQNTGAGNQPQHF